This TCR beta chain was recovered during a study of cytomegalovirus exposure and HLA in healthy donors. Study in general: Unique TCRs numbering about 87 million, obtained from HLA-typed donors, made up an early data release. Notes on the study in general: In a later analysis, TCR beta V- and J-gene trimming was associated with a missense DCLRE1C variant.

This CDR3 is built from 13 residues. J gave up 3 bases and V 4 bases, and 4 bases lay outside the gene matches. Germline-derived CDR1 and CDR2 are SGHDT and YYEEEE. This clone was recorded a few times. Its antigen remains unknown. The primer mix had 60 Vbeta and 13 Jbeta primers. The data were produced by immunoSEQ multiplex PCR, yet TCRdb's version contains in-frame clones alone and is incomplete. Altogether about 200,000 clones are present, approximately 70% being singletons, with the ten largest covering 1.5% to 2%. The specimen was PBMCs. This chain uses TRBV5-6 with TRBJ2-7, with 7 bases lining up with TRBD1. The sequence was collected from a woman between 25 and 40 years old in good health and CMV-seronegative. CDR3 loop: CASSGDSIYEQYF. CDR3 bases: TGTGCCAGCAGCGGGGACAGCATCTACGAGCAGTACTTC.